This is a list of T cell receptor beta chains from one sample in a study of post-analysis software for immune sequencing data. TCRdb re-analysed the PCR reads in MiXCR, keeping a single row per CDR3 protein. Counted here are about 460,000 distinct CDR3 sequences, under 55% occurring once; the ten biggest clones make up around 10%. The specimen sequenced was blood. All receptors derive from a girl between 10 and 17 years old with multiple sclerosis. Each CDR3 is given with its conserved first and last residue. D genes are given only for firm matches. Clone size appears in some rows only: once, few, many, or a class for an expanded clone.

CDR3 protein: CSALNGGQGSNEQFF
CDR3 DNA: TGCAGTGCTCTCAATGGAGGACAGGGGTCGAATGAGCAGTTCTTC
D gene: TRBD1
V gene: TRBV20-1
clone size: .
J gene: TRBJ2-1
CDR3 length: 15

CDR3 protein: CSAPDRGHTYEQYF
CDR3 DNA: TGCAGTGCCCCGGATAGGGGTCATACCTACGAGCAGTACTTC
D gene: .
V gene: TRBV20-1
clone size: few
J gene: TRBJ2-7
CDR3 length: 14

CDR3 protein: CATGGGSTQYF
CDR3 DNA: TGTGCTACCGGGGGAGGGAGTACGCAGTATTTT
D gene: TRBD2
V gene: TRBV7-7
clone size: .
J gene: TRBJ2-3
CDR3 length: 11

CDR3 protein: CASSLVGLEQYF
CDR3 DNA: TGTGCCAGCAGCTTAGTTGGACTCGAGCAGTACTTC
D gene: .
V gene: TRBV11-2
clone size: few
J gene: TRBJ2-7
CDR3 length: 12

CDR3 protein: CDQGRSPNKSYEQYF
CDR3 DNA: TGTGATCAGGGTCGCTCCCCGAATAAATCCTACGAGCAGTACTTC
D gene: .
V gene: TRBV28
clone size: few
J gene: TRBJ2-7
CDR3 length: 15

CDR3 protein: CSATSTGANEQYF
CDR3 DNA: TGCAGTGCTACCTCGACGGGGGCCAATGAGCAGTACTTC
D gene: .
V gene: TRBV20-1
clone size: .
J gene: TRBJ2-5
CDR3 length: 13

CDR3 protein: CASSLENTSTDTQYF
CDR3 DNA: TGCGCCAGCAGCTTGGAGAACACTAGCACAGATACGCAGTATTTT
D gene: .
V gene: TRBV5-1
clone size: .
J gene: TRBJ2-3
CDR3 length: 15

CDR3 protein: CASRPPGPNGGYTF
CDR3 DNA: TGTGCCAGCAGGCCCCCGGGACCGAACGGCGGCTACACCTTC
D gene: .
V gene: TRBV6-5
clone size: .
J gene: TRBJ1-2
CDR3 length: 14

CDR3 protein: CASSPLGGGTDTQYF
CDR3 DNA: TGTGCCAGCAGCCCCTTGGGTGGCGGCACAGATACGCAGTATTTT
D gene: .
V gene: TRBV6-5
clone size: .
J gene: TRBJ2-3
CDR3 length: 15

CDR3 protein: CASSQDWQGRSNTGELFF
CDR3 DNA: TGCGCCAGCAGCCAAGATTGGCAGGGGCGATCGAACACCGGGGAGCTGTTTTTT
D gene: .
V gene: TRBV4-3
clone size: once
J gene: TRBJ2-2
CDR3 length: 18

CDR3 protein: CAVTANYEQYF
CDR3 DNA: TGTGCCGTGACAGCTAACTACGAGCAGTACTTC
D gene: .
V gene: TRBV27
clone size: few
J gene: TRBJ2-7
CDR3 length: 11

CDR3 protein: CSEGSRYQETQYF
CDR3 DNA: TGCAGTGAAGGTAGCCGGTACCAAGAGACCCAGTACTTC
D gene: .
V gene: TRBV20-1
clone size: few
J gene: TRBJ2-5
CDR3 length: 13

CDR3 protein: CASSRDRGGETQYF
CDR3 DNA: TGTGCCAGCAGCCGTGACAGGGGGGGAGAGACCCAGTACTTC
D gene: TRBD1
V gene: TRBV9
clone size: .
J gene: TRBJ2-5
CDR3 length: 14

CDR3 protein: CATGTELFYGYTF
CDR3 DNA: TGTGCCACCGGGACAGAACTTTTCTATGGCTACACCTTC
D gene: TRBD1
V gene: TRBV28
clone size: .
J gene: TRBJ1-2
CDR3 length: 13

CDR3 protein: CASRGLAGTQQFF
CDR3 DNA: TGTGCCAGCAGGGGACTAGCGGGTACTCAGCAGTTCTTC
D gene: TRBD2
V gene: TRBV2
clone size: .
J gene: TRBJ2-1
CDR3 length: 13

CDR3 protein: CASSVTSFEQFF
CDR3 DNA: TGTGCCAGCAGTGTGACTAGTTTTGAGCAGTTCTTC
D gene: .
V gene: TRBV12-3/TRBV12-4
clone size: once
J gene: TRBJ2-1
CDR3 length: 12

CDR3 protein: CSLGREAYNEQFF
CDR3 DNA: TGCAGTCTCGGGCGGGAGGCCTACAATGAGCAGTTCTTC
D gene: TRBD2
V gene: TRBV29-1
clone size: .
J gene: TRBJ2-1
CDR3 length: 13

CDR3 protein: CAWSVGTDNEQFF
CDR3 DNA: TGTGCCTGGAGTGTAGGGACAGACAATGAGCAGTTCTTC
D gene: TRBD1
V gene: TRBV30
clone size: .
J gene: TRBJ2-1
CDR3 length: 13

CDR3 protein: CASSDRGDWLNEQFF
CDR3 DNA: TGCGCCAGCAGCGATCGGGGGGATTGGTTGAATGAGCAGTTCTTC
D gene: TRBD2
V gene: TRBV4-3
clone size: few
J gene: TRBJ2-1
CDR3 length: 15

CDR3 protein: CASSQESQGYYNEQFF
CDR3 DNA: TGCGCCAGCAGCCAAGAAAGTCAGGGATACTACAATGAGCAGTTCTTC
D gene: .
V gene: TRBV4-3
clone size: once
J gene: TRBJ2-1
CDR3 length: 16

CDR3 protein: CASSLGVAGQQFF
CDR3 DNA: TGTGCCAGCAGCTTAGGGGTGGCGGGACAGCAGTTCTTC
D gene: .
V gene: TRBV7-2
clone size: .
J gene: TRBJ2-1
CDR3 length: 13

CDR3 protein: CASSPWGQAGVYNEQFF
CDR3 DNA: TGTGCCAGTAGCCCATGGGGCCAGGCGGGAGTTTACAATGAGCAGTTCTTC
D gene: TRBD2
V gene: TRBV19
clone size: .
J gene: TRBJ2-1
CDR3 length: 17

CDR3 protein: CASSRLAGGQNEQYF
CDR3 DNA: TGTGCCAGCAGTCGACTAGCGGGAGGCCAGAACGAGCAGTACTTC
D gene: TRBD2
V gene: TRBV6-5
clone size: .
J gene: TRBJ2-7
CDR3 length: 15